The present T cell receptor beta chain was sequenced within a study of a mutant IDH1 vaccine in newly diagnosed glioma. Time point indicated: week 47, end of study. Doses consisted of 300 ug of mutant IDH1 20-mer peptide each, paired with topical imiquimod. The V gene's germline CDR1 is LNHDA and CDR2 SQIVND (reference sequence). V was shortened by 4 bases and J by 6 bases, with 8 bases between the two germline ends. The CDR3 consists of 12 residues. The sample holds one count of this clone. Its antigen remains unidentified. TCRdb's table, derived via immunoSEQ multiplex PCR, lists solely in-frame clones and lacks some. The data contain around 94,000 clones, roughly 91% of them seen just once; the ten biggest clones take up over 0.6%.

The chain carries TRBV19 and TRBJ2-3; weak D call: TRBD1 (6 bases). The source of this sequence is a woman between 45 and 60 years old with glioma. The material sequenced was PBMCs, taken from a glioma patient whose treatment included an IDH1 peptide vaccine. The DNA for the CDR3 is TGTGCCAGTAGTAACAGGGCGGATACGCAGTATTTT. It yields the protein CASSNRADTQYF.